The 14 T cell receptor beta chains in this list originate from one sample, sequenced in a study of memory CD8 T cells in hepatitis C reinfection. Sequencing used immunoSEQ multiplex PCR; TCRdb keeps in-frame clones, though not all of them. The sample yields tens of thousands of clones, 80% to 90% seen once. Described time point: late/post reinfection, 12 to 24 weeks after detection. No in vitro expansion preceded TCR sequencing of the sorted cells. The sample taken for sequencing was naive CD8+ T cells sorted from blood. The receptors stem from a man between 18 and 29 years old with hepatitis C virus infection.

The chain carries TRBV29-1 and TRBJ2-7, with D maybe TRBD2 (5 bases). V was trimmed by 1 base and J by 6 bases, leaving 13 bases between them. The CDR3 has 13 amino acids. Per germline, CDR1 SQVTM and CDR2 ANQGSEA. This CDR3 reads CSVEVADGGEQYV. DNA of the CDR3: TGCAGCGTTGAAGTAGCTGATGGAGGCGAGCAGTACGTC.

The chain couples TRBV6-5 to TRBJ1-1; D is uncertain. Trimming pared 4 bases from V and 5 bases from J, leaving 17 bases between. Germline V gene data show CDR1 as MNHEY and CDR2 as SVGAGI. The length of the CDR3 is 15 residues. Here the CDR3 reads CASSFVGRSWTEAFF. As DNA, the CDR3 is TGTGCCAGCAGTTTCGTCGGGAGGTCGTGGACTGAAGCTTTCTTT.

The chain links TRBV5-1 to TRBJ1-6; 9 bases are a match to TRBD1. Germline CDR1 reads SGHRS; CDR2 reads YFSETQ. The CDR3 has 14 residues. Trimming took 3 bases from V and 6 from J; bases not matched to a gene: 1. The CDR3 region is CASSSGQGNSPLHF. CDR3 nucleotide sequence: TGCGCCAGCAGCTCGGGACAGGGTAATTCACCCCTCCACTTT.

The CDR3 nucleotides read TGTGCCAGCAGTAACACACAGGGGAACAATGAGCAGTTCTTC. Its translation: CASSNTQGNNEQFF. V gene TRBV6-1 combines with J gene TRBJ2-1; TRBD1 aligns across 7 bases. With 5 bases clipped from V and 5 bases from J, the junction kept 6 bases outside the gene matches. This CDR3 is 14 amino acids long. The V gene's germline CDR1 is MNHNS and CDR2 SASEGT.

The chain combines TRBV6-1 with TRBJ2-5; 10 bases map to TRBD2. The CDR3 spans 15 residues. V lost 1 base and J lost 6; bases outside the gene matches: 5. CDR1 is MNHNS and CDR2 is SASEGT in the germline V gene. CDR3: CASSEEPSGGQTQYF. CDR3 sequence (DNA): TGTGCCAGCAGTGAAGAGCCTAGCGGGGGTCAGACCCAGTACTTC.

J is TRBJ2-5 and V is TRBV5-6; TRBD1 aligns across 8 bases. CDR1 SGHDT and CDR2 YYEEEE come from the germline V gene. The CDR3 contains 14 residues. The V and J ends lost 0 bases and 12 bases, in that order; junction bases with no gene match: 10. In nucleotides, the CDR3 is TGTGCCAGCAGCTTGGCCGACAGGGGACCGCAAAAGTACTTC. Its translation: CASSLADRGPQKYF. The full variable domain, in which reference TRBV5-6 and TRBJ2-5 provide the parts outside the CDR3, is DAGVTQSPTHLIKTRGQQVTLRCSPKSGHDTVSWYQQALGQGPQFIFQYYEEEERQRGNFPDRFSGHQFPNYSSELNVNALLLGDSALYLCASSLADRGPQKYFGPGTRLLVL.

The V gene is TRBV2, the J gene TRBJ2-7; 7 positions match TRBD1. The V gene's germline CDR1 is SNHLY and CDR2 FYNNEI. The junction had 9 bases not matched to a gene; V was cut back by 4 bases and J by 3 bases. This CDR3 spans 15 amino acids. The CDR3 here is CASSATLGQDYEQYF. The DNA of the CDR3 is TGTGCCAGCAGTGCGACGCTTGGACAGGACTACGAGCAGTACTTC. Supplemented by reference TRBV2 and TRBJ2-7, the full variable domain reads EPEVTQTPSHQVTQMGQEVILRCVPISNHLYFYWYRQILGQKVEFLVSFYNNEISEKSEIFDDQFSVERPDGSNFTLKIRSTKLEDSAMYFCASSATLGQDYEQYFGPGTRLTVT.

This clone was seen just once. V and J are TRBV6-6 and TRBJ2-5, with D possibly being TRBD2 (6 bases). The germline V gene has CDR1 MNHNY and CDR2 SVGAGI (reference sequence). The CDR3 extends over 13 amino acids. V was pared by 2 bases and J by 4 bases, with 8 bases between. The CDR3 region has the DNA TGTGCCAGCAGTTACGGCGGGGCAGAGACCCAGTACTTC. Protein sequence: CASSYGGAETQYF.

This clone was detected only once. V and J are TRBV19 and TRBJ1-1, with D maybe TRBD1 (5 bases). The CDR3 length is 14 residues. CDR1 is LNHDA, CDR2 SQIVND, per germline (reference sequence). Trimming removed 3 bases from V and 5 bases from J, with 13 bases in between. This CDR3 is CASSIGWGGTEAFF. The CDR3 nucleotides read TGTGCCAGTAGTATCGGGTGGGGGGGGACTGAAGCTTTCTTT.

In nucleotides, the CDR3 is TGTGCCAGCAGCGTAGTGGGCGGGAGCACAGATACGCAGTATTTT. Amino acids: CASSVVGGSTDTQYF. The gene calls are TRBV9 and TRBJ2-3, with D possibly TRBD2 on 5 matching bases. Trimming removed 0 bases at V and 0 bases at J, with 8 bases between. The CDR3 sequence is 15 residues long. The V gene's germline CDR1 is SGDLS and CDR2 YYNGEE.

The chain joins TRBV19 to TRBJ1-1; 8 bases map to TRBD1. There are 13 residues in the CDR3. The ends lost 2 bases at V and 4 bases at J; junction bases unmatched: 0. Germline V gene lookup returns CDR1 LNHDA and CDR2 SQIVND (reference sequence). For the CDR3, the DNA is TGTGCCAGTAGTATAACAGGGGGCACTGAAGCTTTCTTT. It is translated as CASSITGGTEAFF.

The genes are TRBV2 and TRBJ2-2; 8 bases are shared with TRBD2. Looked up from germline, CDR1 is SNHLY and CDR2 is FYNNEI. The ends lost 0 bases at V and 6 bases at J; junction bases unmatched: 9. The CDR3 runs 17 residues. CDR3 nucleotides: TGTGCCAGCAGTGAAGCCGGCGGAGCGGGAGATGCCGGGGAGCTGTTTTTT. Amino acid sequence: CASSEAGGAGDAGELFF.

This clone was seen a few times. The chain uses TRBV4-1 and TRBJ1-4; the D is unclear. The CDR3 length is 15 residues. V lost 0 bases, J lost 0 bases, and 5 bases lay in between. In germline, CDR1 is MGHRA, CDR2 YSYEKL. CDR3: CASSQDQSTNEKLFF. The CDR3, as DNA: TGCGCCAGCAGCCAAGATCAGTCAACTAATGAAAAACTGTTTTTT.

The chain joins TRBV27 to TRBJ2-3; 11 bases agree with TRBD2. The CDR3 length is 19 residues. With V trimmed by 1 base and J by 3 bases, 12 bases remained unmatched. Germline V gene sequence: CDR1 MNHEY, CDR2 SMNVEV (reference sequence). CDR3 sequence: CASSLWAPVAGGVTDTQYF. The CDR3 nucleotides read TGTGCCAGCAGTTTATGGGCACCAGTAGCGGGAGGGGTGACAGATACGCAGTATTTT.